This T cell receptor (beta chain) was recorded in a study of metastatic and nonmetastatic thyroid tumors. Every patient underwent thyroid surgery untreated. TCRdb re-processed the PCR reads through MiXCR. The repertoire has roughly 44,000 clones, more than 20% of them found once; the top ten carry roughly 15%. This clone showed up many times. This CDR3 spans 16 amino acids. J lost 2 bases, V lost 3 bases, and 4 bases had no gene match. The genes are TRBV12-3 or TRBV12-4 and TRBJ2-2, with 9 bases lining up with TRBD1. This clonotype originated in a female donor with papillary thyroid cancer or a benign thyroid nodule (not recorded which). Some clones in this sample may be carry-over from other donors' samples. The specimen sequenced was tumor tissue. CDR3: CASSLGQGGNTGELFF. CDR3 nucleotide sequence: TGTGCCAGCAGTTTGGGACAGGGAGGCAACACCGGGGAGCTGTTTTTT.